What follows describes a single T cell receptor (beta chain). This sample was taken from a study of shared clonotypes between healthy human individuals. A split of CD4+ cells into CD45RA+ naive and CD45RA-negative memory subsets was performed. Sequencing used immunoSEQ multiplex PCR; TCRdb keeps in-frame clones, though not all of them. The sample has millions of clones, 95% seen once. V lost 0 bases, J lost 2 bases, and 5 bases stayed unmatched. This CDR3 has 15 residues. Germline V lookup: CDR1 SGHRS, CDR2 YFSETQ. The specimen was naive CD4+ T cells sorted from blood. Subset here: CD45RA+ positively selected. This receptor was obtained from a young man in good health. V is TRBV5-1 and J is TRBJ2-7; 7 nucleotides agree with TRBD1. This CDR3 reads CASSLGGQVAYEQYF. CDR3 bases: TGCGCCAGCAGCTTGGGTGGACAGGTTGCCTACGAGCAGTACTTC. The variable domain in full, completed from reference TRBV5-1 and TRBJ2-7, reads KAGVTQTPRYLIKTRGQQVTLSCSPISGHRSVSWYQQTPGQGLQFLFEYFSETQRNKGNFPGRFSGRQFSNSRSEMNVSTLELGDSALYLCASSLGGQVAYEQYFGPGTRLTVT.